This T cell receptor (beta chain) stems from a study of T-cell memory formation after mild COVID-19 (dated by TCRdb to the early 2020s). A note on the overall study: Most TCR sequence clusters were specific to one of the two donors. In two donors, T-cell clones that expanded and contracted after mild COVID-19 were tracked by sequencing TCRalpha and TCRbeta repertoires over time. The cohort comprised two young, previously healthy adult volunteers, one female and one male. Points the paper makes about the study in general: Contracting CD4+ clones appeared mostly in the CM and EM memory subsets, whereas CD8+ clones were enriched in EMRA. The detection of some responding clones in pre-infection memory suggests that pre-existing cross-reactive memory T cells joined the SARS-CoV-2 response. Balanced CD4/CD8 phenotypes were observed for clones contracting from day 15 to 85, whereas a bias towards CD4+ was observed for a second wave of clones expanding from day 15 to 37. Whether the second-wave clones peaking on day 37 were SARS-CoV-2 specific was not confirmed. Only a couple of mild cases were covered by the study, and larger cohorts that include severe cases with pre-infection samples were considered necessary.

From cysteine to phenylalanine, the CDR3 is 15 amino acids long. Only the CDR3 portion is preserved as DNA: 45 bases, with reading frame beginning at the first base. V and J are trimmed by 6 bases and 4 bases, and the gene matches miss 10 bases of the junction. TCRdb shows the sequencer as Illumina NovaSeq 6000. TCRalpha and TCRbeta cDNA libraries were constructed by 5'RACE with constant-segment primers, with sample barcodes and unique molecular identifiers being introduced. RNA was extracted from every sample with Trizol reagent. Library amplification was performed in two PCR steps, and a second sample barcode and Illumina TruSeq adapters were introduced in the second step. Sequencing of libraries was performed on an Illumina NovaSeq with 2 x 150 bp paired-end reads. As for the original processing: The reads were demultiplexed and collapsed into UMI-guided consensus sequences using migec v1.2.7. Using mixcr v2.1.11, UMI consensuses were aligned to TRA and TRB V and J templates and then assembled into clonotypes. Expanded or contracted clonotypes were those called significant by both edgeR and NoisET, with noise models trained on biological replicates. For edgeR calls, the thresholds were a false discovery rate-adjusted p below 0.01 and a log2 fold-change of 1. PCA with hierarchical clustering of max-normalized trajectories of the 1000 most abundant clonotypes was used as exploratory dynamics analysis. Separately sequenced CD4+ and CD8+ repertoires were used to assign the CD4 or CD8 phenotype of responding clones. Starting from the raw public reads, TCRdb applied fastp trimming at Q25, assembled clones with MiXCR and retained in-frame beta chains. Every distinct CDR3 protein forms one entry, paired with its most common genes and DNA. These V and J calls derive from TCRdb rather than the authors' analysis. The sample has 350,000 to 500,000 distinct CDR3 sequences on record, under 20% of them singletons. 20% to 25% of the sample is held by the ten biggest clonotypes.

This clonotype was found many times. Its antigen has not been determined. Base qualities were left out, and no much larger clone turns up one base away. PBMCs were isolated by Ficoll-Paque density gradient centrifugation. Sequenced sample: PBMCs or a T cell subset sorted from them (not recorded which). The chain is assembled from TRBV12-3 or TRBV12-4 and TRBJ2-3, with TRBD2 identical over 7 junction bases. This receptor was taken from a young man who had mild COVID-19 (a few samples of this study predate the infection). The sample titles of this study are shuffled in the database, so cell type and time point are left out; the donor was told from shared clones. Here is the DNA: TGTGCCAGCAGCCCGTCTAGCGGCGGGGCAGATACGCAGTATTTT. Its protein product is CASSPSSGGADTQYF.